What follows is one T cell receptor (beta chain) and its context. The source of the sample is a study of blood T cell repertoires in COVID-19. The CDR3 sequence is 11 residues long. V lost 11 bases, J lost 7 bases, and 14 bases lay in between. Germline CDR1 is ENHRY and CDR2 is SYGVKD. Original processing methods: Amplifying reference gene primers gave estimates of nucleated cell counts. Repertoires were generated with immunoSEQ multiplex PCR, while TCRdb's copy carries only in-frame clones and drops some. That table gives V, J and clone size, and the DNA gave D and trimming. Among about 62,000 clones listed, around four fifths were seen once.

The J gene is TRBJ2-5, the V gene TRBV10-3, with D possibly matching TRBD1 (7 bases). The source is a woman between 45 and 60 years old with active or convalescent COVID-19. Sequencing input: peripheral blood. Written as DNA, the CDR3 is TGTGCCTCGCGACAGGGAGGGACCCAGTACTTC. Amino acids: CASRQGGTQYF.